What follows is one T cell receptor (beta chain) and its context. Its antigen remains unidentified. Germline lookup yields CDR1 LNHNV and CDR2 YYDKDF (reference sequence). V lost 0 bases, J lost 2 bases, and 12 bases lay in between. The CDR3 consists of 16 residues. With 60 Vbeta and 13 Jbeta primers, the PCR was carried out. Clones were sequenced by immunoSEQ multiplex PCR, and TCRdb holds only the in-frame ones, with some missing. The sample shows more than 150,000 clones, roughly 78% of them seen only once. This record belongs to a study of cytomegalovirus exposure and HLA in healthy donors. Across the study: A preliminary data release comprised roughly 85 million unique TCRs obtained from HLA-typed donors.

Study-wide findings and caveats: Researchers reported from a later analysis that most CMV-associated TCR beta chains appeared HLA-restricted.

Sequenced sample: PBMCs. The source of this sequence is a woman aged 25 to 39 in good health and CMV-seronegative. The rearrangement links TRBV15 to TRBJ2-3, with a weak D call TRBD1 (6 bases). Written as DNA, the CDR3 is TGTGCCACCAGCAGAGATTTGGGGGCTAACACAGATACGCAGTATTTT. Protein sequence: CATSRDLGANTDTQYF.